This TCR beta chain came from a study of T-cell reconstitution after alpha-beta-depleted transplantation in children. During its preparation, the TCRbeta library received unique molecular identifiers. Each CDR3 protein gets one entry after TCRdb re-called the PCR reads with MiXCR. This sample carries around 450,000 distinct CDR3 sequences, about 40% of them seen once, and the ten largest clones take approximately 25%. This clonotype came up a few times. V dropped 0 bases and J dropped 5; count of bases not matched to a gene: 9. From germline, CDR1 is LGHNA and CDR2 YNFKEQ. The length of the CDR3 is 17 residues.

V usage is TRBV4-2 and J usage is TRBJ2-3; 9 bases are a match to TRBD2. The material sequenced was PBMCs, taken before TCRalphabeta/CD19-depleted stem cell transplant. The TCR was taken from a girl aged 2-10 years with aplastic anemia, due to receive a stem cell transplant. The CDR3 coding sequence is TGTGCCAGCAGCCAAGAGATGGCGGGAGGGCCGGTAGATACGCAGTATTTT. Protein product: CASSQEMAGGPVDTQYF.